This entry lists 15 T cell receptor beta chains sequenced from one sample in a study of identical twins. Each CDR3 protein is one row after TCRdb ran MiXCR on the 5' RACE reads. The table lists about 890,000 distinct CDR3 sequences, roughly an eighth of them singletons. These data are also associated with another study on yellow fever vaccine responses in identical twins.

Input material: PBMCs. These receptors came from a woman aged 18-29 years in good health.

CDR3 sequence (DNA): TGCAGTGCTAGAGGTCGGCTACAAGAGACCCAGTACTTC. Translation: CSARGRLQETQYF. This chain links TRBV20-1 with TRBJ2-5; D unclear. This CDR3 comprises 13 residues. Germline CDR1 and CDR2: DFQATT and SNEGSKA (reference sequence). V lost 1 base and J 2 bases, leaving 8 bases between the germline ends.

This clonotype was counted a few times. The V and J genes are TRBV7-2 and TRBJ2-7; 7 bases match TRBD2. V gave up 2 bases and J gave up 0 bases; unmatched junction bases: 4. Germline V gene sequence: CDR1 SGHTA, CDR2 FQGNSA. The length of the CDR3 is 15 residues. CDR3 DNA sequence: TGTGCCAGCAGCTTACTAGCGGATTTCTCCTACGAGCAGTACTTC. It is translated as CASSLLADFSYEQYF.

The sample holds a few counts of this clonotype. The rearrangement uses TRBV2 and TRBJ1-1, with 8 bases that match TRBD1. V was clipped by 10 bases and J by 11 bases; unmatched bases: 12. Germline CDR1 and CDR2: SNHLY and FYNNEI. The CDR3 is made up of 12 amino acids. CDR3 sequence: CATQGALRLAFF. As DNA, the CDR3 is TGTGCCACCCAGGGGGCTCTAAGGTTGGCTTTCTTT.

The chain uses TRBV10-3 and TRBJ2-7; no clear D. Trimming left V 6 bases short and J 0 bases short, with 6 bases between. This CDR3 is 12 amino acids long. Germline CDR1 is ENHRY and CDR2 is SYGVKD. Written as DNA, the CDR3 is TGTGCCATCAGGGCTAGCTCCTACGAGCAGTACTTC. Translation: CAIRASSYEQYF.

This clonotype appeared a few times. The chain recombines TRBV10-1 with TRBJ2-5, with 10 bases fitting TRBD2. Per the germline V gene, CDR1 is WNHNN and CDR2 is SYGVQD (reference sequence). Losses at the gene ends were 5 bases for V and 2 bases for J; bases not matched to a gene: 5. CDR3 length: 15 amino acids. The CDR3 sequence: CASSPGLAEQETQYF. The CDR3 DNA reads as TGCGCCAGCAGTCCAGGACTAGCGGAACAAGAGACCCAGTACTTC.

Here the CDR3 reads CASSQTGAAEQYF. DNA for the CDR3: TGTGCCAGCAGCCAAACGGGGGCCGCGGAGCAGTACTTC. The rearrangement uses TRBV14 and TRBJ2-7; D may be TRBD1 or TRBD2 (6 bases each). CDR1 is SGHDN, CDR2 FVKESK, per germline. The V and J ends lost 2 bases and 7 bases respectively, with 12 bases between them. The length of the CDR3 is 13 residues.

The chain links TRBV25-1 to TRBJ2-4; 9 bases are a match to TRBD1. Looked up from germline, CDR1 is MGHDK and CDR2 is SYGVNS. CDR3 size: 14 residues. With 6 bases clipped from V and 2 bases from J, the junction kept 2 bases outside the gene matches. CDR3 bases: TGTGCCAGCAGGGACAGGGGCTCCAAAAACATTCAGTACTTC. Translating gives CASRDRGSKNIQYF. Full variable domain (remainder filled in from reference TRBV25-1 and TRBJ2-4): EADIYQTPRYLVIGTGKKITLECSQTMGHDKMYWYQQDPGMELHLIHYSYGVNSTEKGDLSSESTVSRIRTEHFPLTLESARPSHTSQYLCASRDRGSKNIQYFGAGTRLSVL.

This clonotype was recorded at least ten times. The rearrangement links TRBV7-3 to TRBJ2-5; 10 positions match TRBD2. The ends lost 6 bases at V and 1 base at J; junction bases unmatched: 5. The CDR3 totals 15 residues. Germline CDR1 reads SGHTA; CDR2 reads FQGTGA. The CDR3 loop is CASSETSGSQETQYF. CDR3 nucleotide sequence: TGTGCCAGCAGTGAGACTAGCGGGTCCCAAGAGACCCAGTACTTC.

The V and J genes are TRBV19 and TRBJ2-1; D not certain. From germline, CDR1 is LNHDA and CDR2 SQIVND (reference sequence). The V end lost 3 bases, the J end lost 0 bases, and 3 bases lay between the germline ends. The CDR3 has 13 amino acids. CDR3 in amino acids: CASSMISYNEQFF. The CDR3 DNA reads as TGTGCCAGTAGTATGATCTCCTACAATGAGCAGTTCTTC.

This clonotype was picked up a small number of times. V gene TRBV20-1 combines with J gene TRBJ2-1, with 10 bases aligning to TRBD2. The junction had 5 bases not matched to a gene; V was cut back by 6 bases and J by 3 bases. The CDR3 is 14 amino acids. Germline CDR1 is DFQATT and CDR2 is SNEGSKA (reference sequence). The CDR3 sequence: CSAPIAGGYNEQFF. For the CDR3, the DNA is TGCAGTGCACCCATAGCGGGGGGCTACAATGAGCAGTTCTTC.

Ten or more counts support this clonotype. CDR3 loop: CAISDSPGYGYGYTF. The CDR3 DNA sequence: TGTGCCATCAGTGACAGCCCGGGATACGGTTATGGCTACACCTTC. The chain links TRBV10-3 to TRBJ1-2; D ambiguous. Germline V gene sequence: CDR1 ENHRY, CDR2 SYGVKD. The CDR3 contains 15 residues. Trimming stripped 3 bases from V and 5 bases from J, with 16 bases between.

A few counts support this clonotype. The rearrangement uses TRBV2 and TRBJ1-1; D is undetermined. This CDR3 contains 13 residues. The germline CDR1 and CDR2 sequences are SNHLY and FYNNEI. V dropped 5 bases and J dropped 0 bases, with 7 bases sitting between them. The CDR3 sequence is CASSRELNTEAFF. The CDR3 region has the DNA TGTGCCAGCAGTCGCGAACTGAACACTGAAGCTTTCTTT.

This clonotype was seen more than once but under ten times. J is TRBJ2-1 and V is TRBV7-9; D perhaps matches TRBD1 (6 bases). The CDR3 is 14 amino acids. CDR1 is SEHNR and CDR2 is FQNEAQ in the germline V gene (reference sequence). V was shortened by 1 base and J by 6 bases, with 10 bases between the two germline ends. This CDR3 reads CASSLVPDSNEQFF. CDR3 DNA sequence: TGTGCCAGCAGCTTAGTTCCGGACAGCAATGAGCAGTTCTTC.

This clonotype appeared many times. The J gene is TRBJ2-1, the V gene TRBV20-1, with TRBD2 identical over 9 bases. Per the germline V gene, CDR1 is DFQATT and CDR2 is SNEGSKA (reference sequence). This CDR3 spans 16 amino acids. V dropped 0 bases and J dropped 7; count of bases not matched to a gene: 10. CDR3 in amino acids: CSARDLLAGEVNEQFF. As DNA, the CDR3 is TGCAGTGCTAGAGATTTGTTAGCGGGGGAGGTGAATGAGCAGTTCTTC.

V is TRBV6-1 and J is TRBJ2-2; 8 bases fit TRBD1. V lost 8 bases to trimming and J lost 1 base; unmatched junction nucleotides: 6. The length of the CDR3 is 15 residues. CDR1 and CDR2 (germline): MNHNS, SASEGT. CDR3: CASCRGTGNTGELFF. The CDR3 nucleotides are TGTGCCAGCTGTCGAGGGACAGGGAACACCGGGGAGCTGTTTTTT.